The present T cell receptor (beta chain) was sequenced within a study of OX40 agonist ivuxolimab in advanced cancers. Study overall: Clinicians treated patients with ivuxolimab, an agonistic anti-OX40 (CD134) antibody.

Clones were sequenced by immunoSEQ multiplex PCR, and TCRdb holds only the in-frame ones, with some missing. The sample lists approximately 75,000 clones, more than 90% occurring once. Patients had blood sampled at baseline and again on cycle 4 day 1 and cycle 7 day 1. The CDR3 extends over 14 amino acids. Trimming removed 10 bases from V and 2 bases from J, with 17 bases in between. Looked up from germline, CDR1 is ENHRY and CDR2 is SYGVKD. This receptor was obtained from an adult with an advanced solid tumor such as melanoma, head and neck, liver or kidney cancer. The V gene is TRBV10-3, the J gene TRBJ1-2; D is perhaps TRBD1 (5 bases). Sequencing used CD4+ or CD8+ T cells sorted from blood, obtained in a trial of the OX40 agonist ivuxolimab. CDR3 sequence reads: CATAEGGDNYGYTF. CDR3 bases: TGTGCCACCGCCGAGGGAGGGGACAACTATGGCTACACCTTC.